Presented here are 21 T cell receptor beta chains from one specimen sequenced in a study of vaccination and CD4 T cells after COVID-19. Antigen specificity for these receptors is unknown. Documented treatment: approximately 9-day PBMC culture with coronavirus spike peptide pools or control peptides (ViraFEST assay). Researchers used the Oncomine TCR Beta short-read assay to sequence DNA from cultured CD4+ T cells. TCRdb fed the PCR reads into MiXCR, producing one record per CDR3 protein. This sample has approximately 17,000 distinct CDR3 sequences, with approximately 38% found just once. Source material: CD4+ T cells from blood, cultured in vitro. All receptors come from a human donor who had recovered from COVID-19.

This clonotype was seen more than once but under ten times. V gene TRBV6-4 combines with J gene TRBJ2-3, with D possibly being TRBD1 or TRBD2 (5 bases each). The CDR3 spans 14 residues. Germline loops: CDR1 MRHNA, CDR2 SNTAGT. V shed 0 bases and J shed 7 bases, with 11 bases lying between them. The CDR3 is CASSDSRDPYTQYF. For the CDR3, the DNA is TGTGCCAGCAGTGACTCTAGGGACCCGTATACGCAGTATTTT.

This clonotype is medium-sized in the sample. The CDR3 DNA is TGTGCCAGTAGTAGGGGACAGGGTACTGCTGAAGCTTTCTTT. It codes for CASSRGQGTAEAFF. The gene calls are TRBV19 and TRBJ1-1, with TRBD1 matching 9 bases. Germline CDR1 and CDR2: LNHDA and SQIVND (reference sequence). V shed 4 bases, J shed 6 bases, and the junction held 6 bases outside the gene matches. This CDR3 contains 14 residues.

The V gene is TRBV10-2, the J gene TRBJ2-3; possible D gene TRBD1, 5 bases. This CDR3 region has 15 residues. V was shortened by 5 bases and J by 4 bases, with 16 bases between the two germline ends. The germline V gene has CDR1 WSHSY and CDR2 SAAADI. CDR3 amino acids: CASSPRVRSSDTQYF. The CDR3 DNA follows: TGCGCCAGCAGTCCCAGGGTACGATCATCAGATACGCAGTATTTT.

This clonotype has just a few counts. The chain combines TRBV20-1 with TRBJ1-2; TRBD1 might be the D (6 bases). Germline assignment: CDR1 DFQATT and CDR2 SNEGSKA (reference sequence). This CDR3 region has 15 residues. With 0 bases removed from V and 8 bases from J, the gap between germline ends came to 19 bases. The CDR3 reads CSARDVLGAGGGYTF. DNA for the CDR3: TGCAGTGCTAGAGACGTGTTGGGGGCCGGTGGCGGCTACACCTTC.

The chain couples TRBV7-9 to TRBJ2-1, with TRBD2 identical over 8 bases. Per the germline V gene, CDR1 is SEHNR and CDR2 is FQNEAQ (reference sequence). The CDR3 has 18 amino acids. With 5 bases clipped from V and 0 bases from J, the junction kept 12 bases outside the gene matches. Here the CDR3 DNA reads TGTGCCAGCAGCATTACCCCCGGACTAGCTGGCTCCTACAATGAGCAGTTCTTC. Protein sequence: CASSITPGLAGSYNEQFF.

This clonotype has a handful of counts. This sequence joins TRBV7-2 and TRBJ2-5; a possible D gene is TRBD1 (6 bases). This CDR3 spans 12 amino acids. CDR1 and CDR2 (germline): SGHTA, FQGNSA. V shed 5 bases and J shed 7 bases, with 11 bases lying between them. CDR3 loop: CASSRSRGTQYF. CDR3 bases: TGTGCCAGCAGCCGATCCAGGGGGACCCAGTACTTC.

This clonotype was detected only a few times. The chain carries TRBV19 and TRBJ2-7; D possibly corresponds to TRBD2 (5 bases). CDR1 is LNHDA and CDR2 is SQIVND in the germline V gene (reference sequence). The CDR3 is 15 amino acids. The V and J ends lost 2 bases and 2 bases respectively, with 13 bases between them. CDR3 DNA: TGTGCCAGTAGTATATCGAGCGGAGGACCCTACGAGCAGTACTTC. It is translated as CASSISSGGPYEQYF.

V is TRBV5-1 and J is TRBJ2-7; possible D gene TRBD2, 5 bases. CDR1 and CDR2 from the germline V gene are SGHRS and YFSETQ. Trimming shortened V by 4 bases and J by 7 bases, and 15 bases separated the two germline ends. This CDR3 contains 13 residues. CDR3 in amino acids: CASSPGGSWEQYF. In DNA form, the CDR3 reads TGCGCCAGCAGCCCCGGCGGGTCTTGGGAGCAGTACTTC. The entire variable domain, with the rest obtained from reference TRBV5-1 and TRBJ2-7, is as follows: KAGVTQTPRYLIKTRGQQVTLSCSPISGHRSVSWYQQTPGQGLQFLFEYFSETQRNKGNFPGRFSGRQFSNSRSEMNVSTLELGDSALYLCASSPGGSWEQYFGPGTRLTVT.

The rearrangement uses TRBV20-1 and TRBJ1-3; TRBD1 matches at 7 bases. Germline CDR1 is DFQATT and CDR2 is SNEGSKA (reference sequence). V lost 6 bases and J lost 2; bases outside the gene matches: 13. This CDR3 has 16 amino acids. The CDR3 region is CSAELDRAVTGNTIYF. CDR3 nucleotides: TGCAGTGCGGAACTCGACAGGGCCGTAACTGGAAACACCATATATTTT.

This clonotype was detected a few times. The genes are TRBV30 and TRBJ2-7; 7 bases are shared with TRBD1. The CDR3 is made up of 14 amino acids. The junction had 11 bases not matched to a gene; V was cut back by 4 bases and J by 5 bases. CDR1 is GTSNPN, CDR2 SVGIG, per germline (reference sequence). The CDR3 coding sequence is TGTGCCTGGAAAGGGACAGTTTCTATGAACGAGCAGTACTTC. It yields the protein CAWKGTVSMNEQYF.

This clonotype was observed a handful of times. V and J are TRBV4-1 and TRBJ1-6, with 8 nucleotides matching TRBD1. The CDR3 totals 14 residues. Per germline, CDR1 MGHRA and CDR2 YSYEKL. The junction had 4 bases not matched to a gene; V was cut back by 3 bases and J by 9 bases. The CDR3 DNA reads TGCGCCAGCAGCCAGTTGGGACAGGCTTCACCCCTCCACTTT. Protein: CASSQLGQASPLHF.

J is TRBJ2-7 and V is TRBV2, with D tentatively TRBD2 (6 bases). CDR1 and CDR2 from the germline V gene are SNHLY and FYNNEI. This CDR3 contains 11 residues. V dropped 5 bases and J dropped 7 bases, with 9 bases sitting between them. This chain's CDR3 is CASSRDWEQYF. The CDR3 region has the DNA TGTGCCAGCAGTCGGGACTGGGAGCAGTACTTC.

CDR3: CSAKVARGSYEQYF. CDR3 coding DNA: TGCAGCGCCAAGGTGGCCAGGGGATCCTACGAGCAGTACTTC. This rearrangement joins TRBV29-1 to TRBJ2-7; weak D call: TRBD1 (6 bases). Trimming took 7 bases from V and 1 from J, leaving 17 bases between them. Per germline, CDR1 SQVTM and CDR2 ANQGSEA. The CDR3 has 14 residues.

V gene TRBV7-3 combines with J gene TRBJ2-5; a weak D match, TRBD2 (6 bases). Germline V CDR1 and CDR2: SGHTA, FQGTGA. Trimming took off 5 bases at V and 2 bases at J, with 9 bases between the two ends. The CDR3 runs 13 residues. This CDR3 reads CASSLGLQETQYF. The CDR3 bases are TGTGCCAGCAGCCTGGGACTTCAAGAGACCCAGTACTTC.

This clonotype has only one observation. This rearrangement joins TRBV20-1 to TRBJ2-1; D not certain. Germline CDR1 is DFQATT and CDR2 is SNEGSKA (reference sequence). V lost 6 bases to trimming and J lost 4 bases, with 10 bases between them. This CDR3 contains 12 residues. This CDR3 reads CSAFDFYNEQFF. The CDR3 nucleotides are TGCAGTGCGTTTGACTTTTACAATGAGCAGTTCTTC.

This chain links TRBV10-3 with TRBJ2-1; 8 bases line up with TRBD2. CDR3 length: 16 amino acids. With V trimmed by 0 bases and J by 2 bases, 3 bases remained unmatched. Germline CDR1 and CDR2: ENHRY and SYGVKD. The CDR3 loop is CAISESAGGTYNEQFF. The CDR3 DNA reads TGTGCCATCAGTGAGTCGGCGGGGGGCACCTACAATGAGCAGTTCTTC.

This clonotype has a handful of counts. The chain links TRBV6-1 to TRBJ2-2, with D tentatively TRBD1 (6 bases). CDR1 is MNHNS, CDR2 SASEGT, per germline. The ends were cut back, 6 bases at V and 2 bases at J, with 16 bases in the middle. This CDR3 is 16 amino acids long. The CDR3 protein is CASRPRGSANTGELFF. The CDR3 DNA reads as TGTGCCAGCAGACCCAGGGGATCGGCAAACACCGGGGAGCTGTTTTTT.

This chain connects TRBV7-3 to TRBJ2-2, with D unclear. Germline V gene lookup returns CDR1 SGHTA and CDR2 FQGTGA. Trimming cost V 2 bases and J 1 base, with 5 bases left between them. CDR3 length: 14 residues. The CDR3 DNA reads TGTGCCAGCAGCTTAGGGCGGAACACCGGGGAGCTGTTTTTT. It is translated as CASSLGRNTGELFF.

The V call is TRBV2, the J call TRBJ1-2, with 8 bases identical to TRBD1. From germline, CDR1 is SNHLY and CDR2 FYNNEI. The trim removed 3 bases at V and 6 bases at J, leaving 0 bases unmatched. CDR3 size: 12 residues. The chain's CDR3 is CASSDRGHGYTF. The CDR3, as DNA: TGTGCCAGCAGTGACAGGGGGCATGGCTACACCTTC.

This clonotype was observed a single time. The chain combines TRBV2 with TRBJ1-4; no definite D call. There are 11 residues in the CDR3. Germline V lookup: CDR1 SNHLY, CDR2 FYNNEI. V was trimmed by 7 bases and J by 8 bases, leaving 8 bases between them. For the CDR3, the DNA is TGTGCCAGCATCGGGAGAGAAAAACTGTTTTTT. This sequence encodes CASIGREKLFF.

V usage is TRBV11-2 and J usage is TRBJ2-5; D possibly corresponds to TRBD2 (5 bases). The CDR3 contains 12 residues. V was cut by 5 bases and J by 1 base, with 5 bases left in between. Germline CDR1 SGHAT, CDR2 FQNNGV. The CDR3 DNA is TGTGCCAGCAGCGGACTCCAAGAGACCCAGTACTTC. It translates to CASSGLQETQYF. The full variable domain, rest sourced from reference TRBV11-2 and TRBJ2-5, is EAGVAQSPRYKIIEKRQSVAFWCNPISGHATLYWYQQILGQGPKLLIQFQNNGVVDDSQLPKDRFSAERLKGVDSTLKIQPAKLEDSAVYLCASSGLQETQYFGPGTRLLVL.